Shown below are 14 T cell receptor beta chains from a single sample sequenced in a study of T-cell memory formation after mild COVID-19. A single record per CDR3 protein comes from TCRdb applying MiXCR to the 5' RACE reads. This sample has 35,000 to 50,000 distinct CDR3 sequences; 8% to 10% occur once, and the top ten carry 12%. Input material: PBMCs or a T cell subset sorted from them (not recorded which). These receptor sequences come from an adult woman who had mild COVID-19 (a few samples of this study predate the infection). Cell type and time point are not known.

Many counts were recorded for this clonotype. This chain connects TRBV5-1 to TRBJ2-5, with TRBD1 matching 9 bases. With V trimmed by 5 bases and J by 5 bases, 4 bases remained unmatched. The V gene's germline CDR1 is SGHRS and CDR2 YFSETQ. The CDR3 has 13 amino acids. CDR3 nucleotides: TGCGCCAGCAGTTACAGGGGGCAGGAGACCCAGTACTTC. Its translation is CASSYRGQETQYF.

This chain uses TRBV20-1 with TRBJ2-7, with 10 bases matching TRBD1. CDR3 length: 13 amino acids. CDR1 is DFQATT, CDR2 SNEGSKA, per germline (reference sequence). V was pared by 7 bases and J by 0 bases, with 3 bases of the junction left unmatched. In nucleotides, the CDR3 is TGCAGTGTTGGACAGGGGGTCTCCTACGAGCAGTACTTC. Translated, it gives CSVGQGVSYEQYF.

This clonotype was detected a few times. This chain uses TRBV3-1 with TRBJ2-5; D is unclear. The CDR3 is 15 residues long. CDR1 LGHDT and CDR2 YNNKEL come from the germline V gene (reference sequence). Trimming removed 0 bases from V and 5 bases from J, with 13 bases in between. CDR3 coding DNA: TGTGCCAGCAGCCAAGAAAACGTAAGAAGGGAGACCCAGTACTTC. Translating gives CASSQENVRRETQYF.

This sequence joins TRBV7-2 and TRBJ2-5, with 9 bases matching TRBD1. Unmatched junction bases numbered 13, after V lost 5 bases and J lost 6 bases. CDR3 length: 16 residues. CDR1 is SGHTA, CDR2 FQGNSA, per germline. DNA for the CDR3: TGTGCCAGCAGCGCCTACGGGACAGGGTTTGGGAAGACCCAGTACTTC. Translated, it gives CASSAYGTGFGKTQYF. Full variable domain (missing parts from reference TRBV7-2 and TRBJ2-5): GAGVSQSPSNKVTEKGKDVELRCDPISGHTALYWYRQSLGQGLEFLIYFQGNSAPDKSGLPSDRFSAERTGGSVSTLTIQRTQQEDSAVYLCASSAYGTGFGKTQYFGPGTRLLVL.

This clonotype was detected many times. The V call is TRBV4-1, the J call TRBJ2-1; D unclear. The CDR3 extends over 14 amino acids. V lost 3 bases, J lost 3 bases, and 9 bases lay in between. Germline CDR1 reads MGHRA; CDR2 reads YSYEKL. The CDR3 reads CASSQDGIYNEQFF. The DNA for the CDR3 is TGCGCCAGCAGCCAGGACGGAATCTACAATGAGCAGTTCTTC.

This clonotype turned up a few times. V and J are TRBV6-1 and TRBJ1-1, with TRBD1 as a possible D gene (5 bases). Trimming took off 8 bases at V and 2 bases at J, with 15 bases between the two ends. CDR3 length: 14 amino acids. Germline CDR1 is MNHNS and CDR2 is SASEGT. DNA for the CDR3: TGTGCCAGCCCCTTGGGGGTCCGAAACACTGAAGCTTTCTTT. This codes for CASPLGVRNTEAFF.

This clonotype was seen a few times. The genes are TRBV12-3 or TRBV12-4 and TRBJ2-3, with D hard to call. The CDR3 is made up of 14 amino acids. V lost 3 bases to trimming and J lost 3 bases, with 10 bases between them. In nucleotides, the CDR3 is TGTGCCAGCAGTTTCACCGGGTATACAGATACGCAGTATTTT. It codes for CASSFTGYTDTQYF.

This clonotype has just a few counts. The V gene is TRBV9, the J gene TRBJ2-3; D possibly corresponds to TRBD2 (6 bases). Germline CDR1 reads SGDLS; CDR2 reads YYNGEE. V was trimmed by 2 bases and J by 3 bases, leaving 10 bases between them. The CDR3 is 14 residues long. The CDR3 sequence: CASSVGRRTDTQYF. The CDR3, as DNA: TGTGCCAGCAGCGTGGGGAGGCGAACAGATACGCAGTATTTT.

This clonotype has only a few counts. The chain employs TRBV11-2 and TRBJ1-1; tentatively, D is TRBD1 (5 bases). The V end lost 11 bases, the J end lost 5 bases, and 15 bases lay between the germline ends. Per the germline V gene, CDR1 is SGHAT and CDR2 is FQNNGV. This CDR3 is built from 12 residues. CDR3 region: CAARGKGTEAFF. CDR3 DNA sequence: TGTGCCGCCCGGGGGAAGGGGACTGAAGCTTTCTTT.

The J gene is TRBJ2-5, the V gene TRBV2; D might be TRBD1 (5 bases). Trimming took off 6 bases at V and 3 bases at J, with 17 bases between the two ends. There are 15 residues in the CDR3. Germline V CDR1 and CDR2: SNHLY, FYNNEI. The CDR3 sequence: CASRVMAGPKETQYF. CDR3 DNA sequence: TGTGCCAGCAGGGTCATGGCAGGGCCCAAAGAGACCCAGTACTTC.

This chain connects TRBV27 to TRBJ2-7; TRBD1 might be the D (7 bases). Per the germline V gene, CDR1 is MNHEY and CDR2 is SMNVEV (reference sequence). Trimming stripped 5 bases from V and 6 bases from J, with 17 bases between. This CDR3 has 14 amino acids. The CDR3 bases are TGTGCCAGCAGTGCTCGCAGGGGGGAAAGCGAGCAGTACTTC. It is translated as CASSARRGESEQYF.

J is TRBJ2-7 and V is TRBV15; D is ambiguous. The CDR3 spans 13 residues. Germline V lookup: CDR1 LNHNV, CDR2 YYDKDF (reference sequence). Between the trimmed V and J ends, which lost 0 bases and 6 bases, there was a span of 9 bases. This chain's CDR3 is CATSREPLGEQYF. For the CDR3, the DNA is TGTGCCACCAGCAGAGAACCTTTGGGCGAGCAGTACTTC.

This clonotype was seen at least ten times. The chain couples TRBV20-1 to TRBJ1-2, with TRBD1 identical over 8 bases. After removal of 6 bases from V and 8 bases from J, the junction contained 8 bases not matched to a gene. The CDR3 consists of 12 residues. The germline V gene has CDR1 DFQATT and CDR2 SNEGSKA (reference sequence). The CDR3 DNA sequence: TGCAGTGCCCTGGACAGGGTAGAGGGCTACACCTTC. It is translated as CSALDRVEGYTF.

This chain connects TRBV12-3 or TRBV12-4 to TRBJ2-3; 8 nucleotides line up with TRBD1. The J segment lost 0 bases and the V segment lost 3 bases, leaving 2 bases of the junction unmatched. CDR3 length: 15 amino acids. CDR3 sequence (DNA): TGTGCCAGCAGTTTTTGGACAGGGAGCACAGATACGCAGTATTTT. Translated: CASSFWTGSTDTQYF.